The present TCR beta chain was sequenced within a study of early T cells in non-severe SARS-CoV-2 infection. About this clonotype itself: Its antigen is not known.

The CDR3 is 15 residues long. V dropped 1 base and J dropped 0 bases, with 7 bases sitting between them. From germline, CDR1 is MGHRA and CDR2 YSYEKL. The study's findings and limits: Sequences matched to VDJdb favored anti-spike CD8 responses, while private and CD4 specificities were missed.

Separate cDNA molecules each had unique molecular identifiers attached to them. TCRdb redid the calling of the 5' RACE reads with MiXCR, one entry per CDR3 protein. The data hold 100,000 to 150,000 distinct CDR3 sequences, with 15% observed a single time. This chain links TRBV4-1 with TRBJ2-4; no clear D. The clonotype was recovered from an adult who was a healthcare worker with PCR-confirmed SARS-CoV-2 infection or an uninfected control (not recorded which). The sample taken for sequencing was whole blood. The CDR3 DNA sequence: TGCGCCAGCAGCCAAGTCGTATTAGCCAAAAACATTCAGTACTTC. As protein: CASSQVVLAKNIQYF.